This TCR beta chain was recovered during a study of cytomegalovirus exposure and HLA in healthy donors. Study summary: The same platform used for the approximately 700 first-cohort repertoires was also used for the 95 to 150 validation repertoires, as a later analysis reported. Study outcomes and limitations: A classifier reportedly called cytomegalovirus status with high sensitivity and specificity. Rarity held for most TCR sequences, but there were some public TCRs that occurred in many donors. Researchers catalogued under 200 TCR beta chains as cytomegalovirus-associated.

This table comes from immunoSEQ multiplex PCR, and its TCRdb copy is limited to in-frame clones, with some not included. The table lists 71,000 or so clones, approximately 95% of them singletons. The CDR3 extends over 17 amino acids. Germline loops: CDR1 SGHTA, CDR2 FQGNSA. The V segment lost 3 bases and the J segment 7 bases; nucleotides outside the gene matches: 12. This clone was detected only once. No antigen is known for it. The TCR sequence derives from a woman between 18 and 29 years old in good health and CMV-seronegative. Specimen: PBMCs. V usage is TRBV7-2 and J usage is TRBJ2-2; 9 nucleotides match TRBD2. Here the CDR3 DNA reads TGTGCCAGCAGCTTGGGGGTAGCGGGGGCCCAAGTCGGGGAGCTGTTTTTT. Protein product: CASSLGVAGAQVGELFF.